This T cell receptor beta chain was retrieved from a study of control samples from healthy donors and cancer patients. Libraries were prepared by immunoSEQ multiplex PCR; TCRdb keeps only in-frame clonotypes and omits some of them. The top ten hold roughly 3.1% of the sample, which has about 70,000 clones, more than 75% seen once. The CDR3 is made up of 13 amino acids. Between the trimmed V and J ends, which lost 7 bases and 4 bases, there was a span of 13 bases. Germline assignment: CDR1 LNHDA and CDR2 SQIVND (reference sequence). The specimen sequenced was PBMCs. The chain has TRBV19 and TRBJ1-2; TRBD1 is a possible D gene (6 bases). The clonotype was recovered from a woman between 50 and 59 years old with lung cancer. CDR3 nucleotide sequence: TGTGCCAGTAAGGACAGTGCTGGCTATGGCTACACCTTC. It codes for CASKDSAGYGYTF.